This entry features one T cell receptor beta chain sequence. This CDR3 contains 13 residues. Germline V gene lookup returns CDR1 LNHDA and CDR2 SQIVND (reference sequence). Deletions cut 7 bases from V and 7 bases from J, with 16 bases between. The sample is drawn from a study of shared clonotypes between healthy human individuals. Original processing notes: ImmunoSEQ supplied junction-only sequences lacking quality scores, so filtering was different. Clones were sequenced by immunoSEQ multiplex PCR, and TCRdb holds only the in-frame ones, with some missing. V and J calls plus clone size are reproduced from that table; the DNA served to infer D and trimming. The table shows under 600,000 clones, with 95% to 97% occurring only once.

This clonotype was obtained from a woman aged 25 to 39 in good health. The chain links TRBV19 to TRBJ1-2; TRBD1 is a possible D gene (5 bases). Sequencing was done on a sample of naive CD4+ T cells sorted from blood. Described subset: CD45RA+ positively selected. CDR3 residues: CASTLTGEIGYTF. The DNA for the CDR3 is TGTGCCAGTACCCTAACGGGGGAGATTGGCTACACCTTC.